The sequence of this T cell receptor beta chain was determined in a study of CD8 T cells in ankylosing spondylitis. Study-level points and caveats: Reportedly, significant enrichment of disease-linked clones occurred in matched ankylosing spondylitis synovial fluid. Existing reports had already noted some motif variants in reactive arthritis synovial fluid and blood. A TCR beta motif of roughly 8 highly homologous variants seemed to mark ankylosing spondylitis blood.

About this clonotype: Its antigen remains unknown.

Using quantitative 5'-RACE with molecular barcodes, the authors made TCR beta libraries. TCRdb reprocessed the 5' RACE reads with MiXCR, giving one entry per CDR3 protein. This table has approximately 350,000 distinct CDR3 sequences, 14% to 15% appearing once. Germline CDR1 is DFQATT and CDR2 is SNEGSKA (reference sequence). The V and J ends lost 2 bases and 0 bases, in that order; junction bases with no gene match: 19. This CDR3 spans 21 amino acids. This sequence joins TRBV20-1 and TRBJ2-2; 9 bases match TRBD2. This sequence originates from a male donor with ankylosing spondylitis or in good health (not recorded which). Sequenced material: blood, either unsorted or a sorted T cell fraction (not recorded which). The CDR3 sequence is CSARSPIPGLAPLTNTGELFF. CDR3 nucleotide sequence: TGCAGTGCTAGATCACCAATTCCGGGACTAGCCCCTTTAACGAACACCGGGGAGCTGTTTTTT.